This is a list of T cell receptor beta chains from one sample in a study of blood T cell repertoires in COVID-19. The protocol was immunoSEQ multiplex PCR, while the TCRdb copy is restricted to in-frame clones and leaves out a portion. The top ten clones hold approximately 1.2% of a sample with about 380,000 clones, about 89% of them seen once. The sample consisted of PBMCs or T cells enriched from blood (not recorded which). The receptor set was obtained from a man aged 25 to 40 who had recovered from COVID-19. Each CDR3 is given with its conserved first and last residue. Fields, in order: V gene, clone size, CDR3 protein. The size entry is marked missing in some rows and otherwise reads once, few, many or a size class.

V gene: TRBV2; clone size: NA; CDR3 protein: CAGGLEYNEQFF
V gene: TRBV9; clone size: NA; CDR3 protein: CASSGKDSSYEQYF
V gene: TRBV5-1; clone size: NA; CDR3 protein: CASSLQVDGANVLTF
V gene: TRBV4-1; clone size: NA; CDR3 protein: CASSPIQGMDQPQHF
V gene: TRBV28; clone size: NA; CDR3 protein: CASSEQGATYNEQFF
V gene: TRBV29-1; clone size: NA; CDR3 protein: CSVEGQGTYEQYF
V gene: TRBV27; clone size: NA; CDR3 protein: CASSWGTGDGYTF
V gene: TRBV5-4; clone size: once; CDR3 protein: CASSTDRGGDIQYF
V gene: TRBV5-1; clone size: NA; CDR3 protein: CASSLAGGDQPQHF
V gene: TRBV18; clone size: NA; CDR3 protein: CASSGGGTEAFF
V gene: TRBV27; clone size: NA; CDR3 protein: CASSLGTGGNYGYTF
V gene: TRBV2; clone size: NA; CDR3 protein: CASLLSNTGELFF
V gene: TRBV2; clone size: NA; CDR3 protein: CASSEERVRVDQPQHF
V gene: TRBV9; clone size: few; CDR3 protein: CASSVGQIYTEAFF
V gene: TRBV29-1; clone size: NA; CDR3 protein: CSVGSGATNEKLFF
V gene: TRBV7-9; clone size: NA; CDR3 protein: CASSLGPTAAELF